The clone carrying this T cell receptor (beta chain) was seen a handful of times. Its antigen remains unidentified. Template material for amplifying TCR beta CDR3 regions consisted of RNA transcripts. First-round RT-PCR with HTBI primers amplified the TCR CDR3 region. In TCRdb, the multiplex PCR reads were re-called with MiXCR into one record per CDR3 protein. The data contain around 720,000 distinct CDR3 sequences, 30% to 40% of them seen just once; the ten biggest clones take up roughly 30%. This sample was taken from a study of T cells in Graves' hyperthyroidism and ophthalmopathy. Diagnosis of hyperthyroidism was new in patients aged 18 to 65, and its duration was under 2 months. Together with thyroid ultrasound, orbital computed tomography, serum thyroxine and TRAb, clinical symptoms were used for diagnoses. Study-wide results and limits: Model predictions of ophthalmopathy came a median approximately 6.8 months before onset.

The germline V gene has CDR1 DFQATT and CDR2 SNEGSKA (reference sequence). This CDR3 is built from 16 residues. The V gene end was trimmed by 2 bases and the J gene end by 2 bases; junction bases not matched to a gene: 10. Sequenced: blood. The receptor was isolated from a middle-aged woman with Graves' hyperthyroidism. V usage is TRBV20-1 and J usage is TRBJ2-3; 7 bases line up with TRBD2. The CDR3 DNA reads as TGCAGTGCTAGATCCCTGCCTAGCGGATTCACAGATACGCAGTATTTT. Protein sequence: CSARSLPSGFTDTQYF.